A single sample gave rise to the 21 T cell receptor beta chains below, sequenced in a study of cytomegalovirus exposure and HLA in healthy donors. The PCR employed 60 Vbeta primers together with 13 Jbeta primers. Assay used: immunoSEQ multiplex PCR; TCRdb lists only in-frame clones, some missing. The table shows 110,000 or so clones, with roughly two thirds occurring only once. Sequencing was carried out using PBMCs. These receptors were collected from a man younger than 45 in good health and CMV-seronegative.

The V gene is TRBV27, the J gene TRBJ1-5, with TRBD1 identical over 8 bases. The germline CDR1 and CDR2 sequences are MNHEY and SMNVEV (reference sequence). Trimming at V came to 6 bases and at J to 4 bases, leaving 8 bases not matched to a gene. The CDR3 consists of 15 residues. CDR3 bases: TGTGCCAGCAGCCCTCCAGGGGGCTGGAATCAGCCCCAGCATTTT. As protein: CASSPPGGWNQPQHF.

The rearrangement uses TRBV7-2 and TRBJ2-7; TRBD1 aligns across 8 bases. This CDR3 is 14 amino acids long. Per germline, CDR1 SGHTA and CDR2 FQGNSA. J lost 5 bases, V lost 3 bases, and 6 bases had no gene match. The CDR3 protein is CASSFRGRIDEQYF. CDR3 nucleotides: TGTGCCAGCAGCTTCAGGGGGCGCATCGACGAGCAGTACTTC.

The chain uses TRBV5-4 and TRBJ2-3; no reliable D call. The germline CDR1 and CDR2 sequences are SGHNT and YYREEE (reference sequence). This CDR3 spans 12 amino acids. Deletions cut 9 bases from V and 2 bases from J, with 10 bases between. The CDR3 reads CAISYPTDTQYF. The CDR3 DNA is TGTGCCATATCCTATCCCACAGATACGCAGTATTTT.

The chain links TRBV29-1 to TRBJ1-5, with 9 nucleotides matching TRBD1. CDR3 length: 15 residues. Germline V CDR1 and CDR2: SQVTM, ANQGSEA. J lost 3 bases, V lost 7 bases, and 10 bases had no gene match. The CDR3 bases are TGCAGCGCCCTGGTGGACAGGGGCGCCAATCAGCCCCAGCATTTT. Its translation is CSALVDRGANQPQHF.

The CDR3 reads CASSLFGVDSNQPQHF. The CDR3 nucleotides are TGTGCCAGCAGTTTATTCGGGGTGGATAGCAATCAGCCCCAGCATTTT. This sequence joins TRBV27 and TRBJ1-5; unclear D gene. The ends were cut back, 1 base at V and 0 bases at J, with 10 bases in the middle. The germline CDR1 and CDR2 sequences are MNHEY and SMNVEV (reference sequence). The CDR3 contains 16 residues.

The chain links TRBV27 to TRBJ2-1; 14 positions match TRBD2. Per germline, CDR1 MNHEY and CDR2 SMNVEV (reference sequence). The CDR3 runs 18 residues. The V gene end was trimmed by 8 bases and the J gene end by 0 bases; junction bases not matched to a gene: 9. The CDR3 loop reads CASHPGTSGSYSYNEQFF. CDR3 DNA sequence: TGTGCCAGCCACCCCGGGACTAGCGGGAGTTACTCCTACAATGAGCAGTTCTTC.

This clone appeared a single time. V usage is TRBV5-4 and J usage is TRBJ2-7, with D perhaps TRBD1 (6 bases). CDR1 and CDR2 (germline): SGHNT, YYREEE (reference sequence). The CDR3 contains 14 residues. The V and J ends lost 3 bases and 2 bases respectively, with 12 bases between them. CDR3 loop: CASSSQGVTYEQYF. The DNA for the CDR3 is TGTGCCAGCAGCTCACAGGGAGTGACCTACGAGCAGTACTTC. Combining the CDR3 with reference TRBV5-4 and TRBJ2-7 gives the whole variable domain ETGVTQSPTHLIKTRGQQVTLRCSSQSGHNTVSWYQQALGQGPQFIFQYYREEENGRGNFPPRFSGLQFPNYSSELNVNALELDDSALYLCASSSQGVTYEQYFGPGTRLTVT.

This clone was found a few times. The V call is TRBV19, the J call TRBJ1-2; 10 nucleotides align to TRBD1. The V segment lost 4 bases and the J segment 2 bases; nucleotides outside the gene matches: 4. The CDR3 is 15 amino acids. Germline V gene data show CDR1 as LNHDA and CDR2 as SQIVND (reference sequence). CDR3 DNA sequence: TGTGCCAGTAGTACCCGGGACAGGGGAAACTATGGCTACACCTTC. It yields the protein CASSTRDRGNYGYTF.

The genes are TRBV19 and TRBJ1-1, with 8 bases aligning to TRBD1. This CDR3 is built from 21 residues. Germline lookup yields CDR1 LNHDA and CDR2 SQIVND (reference sequence). The V gene end was trimmed by 4 bases and the J gene end by 3 bases; junction bases not matched to a gene: 25. CDR3 loop: CASSKRSGQVVVQELYTEAFF. CDR3 bases: TGTGCCAGTAGTAAGCGATCGGGACAGGTGGTTGTTCAGGAGTTGTACACTGAAGCTTTCTTT. Full variable domain (rest looked up from reference TRBV19 and TRBJ1-1): DGGITQSPKYLFRKEGQNVTLSCEQNLNHDAMYWYRQDPGQGLRLIYYSQIVNDFQKGDIAEGYSVSREKKESFPLTVTSAQKNPTAFYLCASSKRSGQVVVQELYTEAFFGQGTRLTVV.

The chain joins TRBV5-4 to TRBJ1-1; D is perhaps TRBD1 (5 bases). CDR1 and CDR2 from the germline V gene are SGHNT and YYREEE (reference sequence). The CDR3 covers 14 residues. V lost 1 base and J 2 bases, leaving 9 bases between the germline ends. The CDR3 loop is CASSLTGANTEAFF. The CDR3 region has the DNA TGTGCCAGCAGCTTGACAGGTGCCAACACTGAAGCTTTCTTT.

There are a few counts of this clone. The chain has TRBV5-1 and TRBJ2-5, with TRBD1 identical over 8 bases. This CDR3 spans 15 amino acids. Unmatched junction bases numbered 9, after V lost 3 bases and J lost 5 bases. From germline, CDR1 is SGHRS and CDR2 YFSETQ. The CDR3 sequence is CASSSTGAGRETQYF. In DNA, the CDR3 is TGCGCCAGCAGCTCGACAGGGGCCGGGCGGGAGACCCAGTACTTC.

J is TRBJ2-7 and V is TRBV4-3; possible D gene TRBD1, 8 bases. Germline lookup yields CDR1 LGHNA and CDR2 YSLEER. The CDR3 totals 15 residues. Trimming shortened V by 1 base and J by 6 bases, and 16 bases separated the two germline ends. CDR3 amino acids: CASSQADREGGEQYF. The CDR3 DNA sequence: TGCGCCAGCAGCCAAGCGGACAGGGAGGGAGGCGAGCAGTACTTC.

This chain links TRBV6-1 with TRBJ1-3, with D hard to call. Germline V gives CDR1 MNHNS, CDR2 SASEGT. This CDR3 region has 16 residues. The ends were cut back, 3 bases at V and 2 bases at J, with 14 bases in the middle. The CDR3 DNA reads TGTGCCAGCAGTGATTTGAGGCAGATAGCTGGAAACACCATATATTTT. It encodes CASSDLRQIAGNTIYF.

This chain connects TRBV7-9 to TRBJ2-2; 8 nucleotides line up with TRBD1. V dropped 7 bases and J dropped 1; count of bases not matched to a gene: 8. Germline lookup yields CDR1 SEHNR and CDR2 FQNEAQ (reference sequence). The CDR3 contains 16 residues. CDR3 bases: TGTGCCAGCACCAAATCCGGGACAGGGAACACCGGGGAGCTGTTTTTT. This gives the protein CASTKSGTGNTGELFF.

In its sample, this clone was seen a few times. This sequence joins TRBV5-1 and TRBJ2-1, with 9 bases matching TRBD2. The germline V gene has CDR1 SGHRS and CDR2 YFSETQ. The CDR3 extends over 16 amino acids. V gave up 6 bases and J gave up 1 base; unmatched junction bases: 8. CDR3 sequence reads: CASTLSAGGSYNEQFF. CDR3 coding DNA: TGCGCCAGCACGCTGTCAGCGGGAGGATCCTACAATGAGCAGTTCTTC.

CDR3 amino acids: CAWGTDSGNTIYF. As DNA, the CDR3 is TGTGCCTGGGGGACAGACTCTGGAAACACCATATATTTT. V usage is TRBV30 and J usage is TRBJ1-3; 7 bases agree with TRBD1. CDR3 size: 13 residues. Per the germline V gene, CDR1 is GTSNPN and CDR2 is SVGIG (reference sequence). V lost 5 bases to trimming and J lost 0 bases; unmatched junction nucleotides: 1. Looking up the rest from reference TRBV30 and TRBJ1-3 gives the full variable domain: SQTIHQWPATLVQPVGSPLSLECTVEGTSNPNLYWYRQAAGRGLQLLFYSVGIGQISSEVPQNLSASRPQDRQFILSSKKLLLSDSGFYLCAWGTDSGNTIYFGEGSWLTVV.

The chain recombines TRBV28 with TRBJ1-2, with 9 bases identical to TRBD1. The CDR3 has 12 residues. Germline CDR1 reads MDHEN; CDR2 reads SYDVKM. V dropped 3 bases and J dropped 7; count of bases not matched to a gene: 0. This chain's CDR3 is CASSLGQGGYTF. The CDR3, as DNA: TGTGCCAGCAGTTTGGGACAGGGTGGCTACACCTTC.

This clone was detected a few times. V gene TRBV30 combines with J gene TRBJ2-1; 12 nucleotides match TRBD2. CDR1 and CDR2 from the germline V gene are GTSNPN and SVGIG (reference sequence). The ends lost 5 bases at V and 6 bases at J; junction bases unmatched: 5. This CDR3 spans 14 amino acids. The CDR3 protein is CAWVLAGGPNEQFF. Written as DNA, the CDR3 is TGTGCCTGGGTGCTAGCGGGAGGGCCCAATGAGCAGTTCTTC.

With respect to this clone: The same CDR3 is also encoded by other DNA sequences in this sample. The gene calls are TRBV9 and TRBJ1-1; the D is unclear. The ends were cut back, 2 bases at V and 1 base at J, with 12 bases in the middle. This CDR3 has 15 residues. In germline, CDR1 is SGDLS, CDR2 YYNGEE. In nucleotides, the CDR3 is TGTGCCAGCAGCGTCGGAGGCAGGCCGAACACTGAAGCTTTCTTT. Translating gives CASSVGGRPNTEAFF.

This clone appeared a few times. The J gene is TRBJ2-7, the V gene TRBV30; TRBD1 agrees at 7 bases. Germline CDR1 and CDR2: GTSNPN and SVGIG (reference sequence). Trimming cost V 5 bases and J 7 bases; bases outside gene matches: 11. The CDR3 is 13 residues long. The CDR3 protein is CAWDHLQGKEQYF. Written as DNA, the CDR3 is TGTGCCTGGGACCATCTACAGGGGAAGGAGCAGTACTTC.

In regard to this clone: The same CDR3 can be traced to other DNA sequences in this sample. The V call is TRBV18, the J call TRBJ1-1, with 8 bases that match TRBD1. Losses at the gene ends were 2 bases for V and 1 base for J; bases not matched to a gene: 0. This CDR3 spans 14 amino acids. CDR1 is KGHSH, CDR2 LQKENI, per germline. In DNA, the CDR3 is TGTGCCAGCTCACCAGACAGGGGGAACACTGAAGCTTTCTTT. Amino acids: CASSPDRGNTEAFF. The full variable domain, rest sourced from reference TRBV18 and TRBJ1-1, is NAGVMQNPRHLVRRRGQEARLRCSPMKGHSHVYWYRQLPEEGLKFMVYLQKENIIDESGMPKERFSAEFPKEGPSILRIQQVVRGDSAAYFCASSPDRGNTEAFFGQGTRLTVV.